The rows below give T cell receptor beta chains drawn from one sample of a study of blood T cell repertoires in COVID-19. Produced via immunoSEQ multiplex PCR; TCRdb's table is partial and in-frame only. The sample consists of some 240,000 clones, around 83% of them appearing once. Material for sequencing was peripheral blood. The origin of the receptors is an older woman with active or convalescent COVID-19. The CDR3 runs from the conserved cysteine through the conserved F or W. The D gene is left open where the match is weak. The listing skips clone size in some rows; elsewhere it reads once, few, many or a size class.

clone size: -; J gene: TRBJ1-2; V gene: TRBV4-1; D gene: -; CDR3 protein: CASSQGHSTNYGYTF; CDR3 DNA: TGCGCCAGCAGCCAAGGTCACAGTACTAACTATGGCTACACCTTC
clone size: -; J gene: TRBJ2-2; V gene: TRBV10-1; D gene: TRBD2; CDR3 protein: CASRRGGNTGELFF; CDR3 DNA: TGCGCCAGCCGGCGGGGGGGGAACACCGGGGAGCTGTTTTTT
clone size: once; J gene: TRBJ1-3; V gene: TRBV19; D gene: TRBD1; CDR3 protein: CASSAQAGGSGNTIYF; CDR3 DNA: TGTGCCAGTAGTGCCCAAGCAGGGGGCTCTGGAAACACCATATATTTT
clone size: few; J gene: TRBJ1-6; V gene: TRBV30; D gene: -; CDR3 protein: CALDAGGSYNSPLHF; CDR3 DNA: TGTGCCTTGGACGCCGGGGGCTCCTATAATTCACCCCTCCACTTT
clone size: -; J gene: TRBJ2-1; V gene: TRBV13; D gene: -; CDR3 protein: CASSFERRNNEQFF; CDR3 DNA: TGTGCCAGCAGCTTCGAGCGGAGAAACAATGAGCAGTTCTTC
clone size: -; J gene: TRBJ2-7; V gene: TRBV7-8; D gene: TRBD1; CDR3 protein: CASSPGTGSYEQYF; CDR3 DNA: TGTGCCAGCAGCCCAGGGACAGGGTCCTACGAGCAGTACTTC
clone size: few; J gene: TRBJ1-4; V gene: TRBV4-1; D gene: TRBD1; CDR3 protein: CASSSIGQDVNEKLFF; CDR3 DNA: TGCGCCAGCAGCTCAATAGGACAGGACGTAAATGAAAAACTGTTTTTT
clone size: -; J gene: TRBJ1-6; V gene: TRBV29-1; D gene: -; CDR3 protein: CGVRAGRNNSPLHF; CDR3 DNA: TGCGGCGTTAGGGCGGGACGGAATAATTCACCCCTCCACTTT
clone size: -; J gene: TRBJ2-3; V gene: TRBV10-2; D gene: -; CDR3 protein: CASRPYRTAGDTQYF; CDR3 DNA: TGCGCCAGCCGGCCGTACAGAACCGCAGGGGATACGCAGTATTTT
clone size: -; J gene: TRBJ2-1; V gene: TRBV5-1; D gene: TRBD1; CDR3 protein: CASSLQQGQGEQFF; CDR3 DNA: TGCGCCAGCAGCTTGCAACAGGGGCAGGGTGAGCAGTTCTTC
clone size: few; J gene: TRBJ2-3; V gene: TRBV29-1; D gene: -; CDR3 protein: CSVVSDTQYF; CDR3 DNA: TGCAGCGTTGTATCAGATACGCAGTATTTT
clone size: -; J gene: TRBJ1-2; V gene: TRBV30; D gene: -; CDR3 protein: CAWSVQPYYGYTF; CDR3 DNA: TGTGCCTGGAGTGTACAACCATACTATGGCTACACCTTC
clone size: once; J gene: TRBJ1-1; V gene: TRBV12-3/TRBV12-4; D gene: -; CDR3 protein: CASSFGGTEAFF; CDR3 DNA: TGTGCCAGCAGTTTCGGGGGCACTGAAGCTTTCTTT
clone size: few; J gene: TRBJ1-1; V gene: TRBV7-2; D gene: TRBD1; CDR3 protein: CASSSPGQGMGAVF; CDR3 DNA: TGTGCCAGCAGCTCTCCGGGACAGGGCATGGGAGCGGTCTTT
clone size: -; J gene: TRBJ2-1; V gene: TRBV5-1; D gene: -; CDR3 protein: CASSLSRNSYNEQFF; CDR3 DNA: TGCGCCAGCAGCTTGTCTAGAAATTCCTACAATGAGCAGTTCTTC
clone size: -; J gene: TRBJ1-1; V gene: TRBV27; D gene: -; CDR3 protein: CASSYWGRSSNTEAFF; CDR3 DNA: TGTGCCAGCAGTTATTGGGGCAGAAGTTCGAACACTGAAGCTTTCTTT
clone size: few; J gene: TRBJ1-1; V gene: TRBV4-3; D gene: -; CDR3 protein: CASSQGFIGNTEAFF; CDR3 DNA: TGCGCCAGCAGCCAAGGGTTCATCGGGAACACTGAAGCTTTCTTT
clone size: -; J gene: TRBJ1-1; V gene: TRBV7-2; D gene: -; CDR3 protein: CASSSYVQGNTEAFF; CDR3 DNA: TGTGCCAGCAGCTCTTACGTTCAGGGAAACACTGAAGCTTTCTTT
clone size: -; J gene: TRBJ2-7; V gene: TRBV11-3; D gene: TRBD1; CDR3 protein: CASSRTGWPEQYF; CDR3 DNA: TGTGCCAGCAGCAGGACAGGGTGGCCCGAGCAGTACTTC
clone size: -; J gene: TRBJ2-1; V gene: TRBV24-1; D gene: -; CDR3 protein: CATSDHTRSQNEQFF; CDR3 DNA: TGTGCCACCAGTGACCACACTAGGTCGCAGAATGAGCAGTTCTTC
clone size: few; J gene: TRBJ1-2; V gene: TRBV30; D gene: -; CDR3 protein: CAWSKDRLNYGYTF; CDR3 DNA: TGTGCCTGGAGTAAAGACAGATTGAACTATGGCTACACCTTC
clone size: few; J gene: TRBJ1-2; V gene: TRBV19; D gene: TRBD1; CDR3 protein: CASRDRQGILYGYTF; CDR3 DNA: TGTGCCAGTAGAGATCGACAGGGTATTCTCTATGGCTACACCTTC
clone size: -; J gene: TRBJ2-5; V gene: TRBV5-1; D gene: TRBD1; CDR3 protein: CATDPTGGETQYF; CDR3 DNA: TGCGCCACCGACCCGACAGGGGGAGAGACCCAGTACTTC
clone size: -; J gene: TRBJ1-1; V gene: TRBV5-5; D gene: -; CDR3 protein: CASSLNPHSNTEAFF; CDR3 DNA: TGTGCCAGCAGCTTGAACCCGCACTCGAACACTGAAGCTTTCTTT
clone size: -; J gene: TRBJ2-3; V gene: TRBV10-3; D gene: TRBD2; CDR3 protein: CAISEPGLAGDTQYF; CDR3 DNA: TGTGCCATCAGTGAGCCGGGACTAGCGGGGGATACGCAGTATTTT
clone size: -; J gene: TRBJ1-1; V gene: TRBV11-2; D gene: -; CDR3 protein: CASSSPAGMRDTEAFF; CDR3 DNA: TGTGCCAGCAGCTCCCCGGCAGGGATGAGAGACACTGAAGCTTTCTTT
clone size: -; J gene: TRBJ2-7; V gene: TRBV10-3; D gene: TRBD2; CDR3 protein: CAISELGGIYEQYF; CDR3 DNA: TGTGCCATCAGTGAACTCGGGGGGATCTACGAGCAGTACTTC
clone size: -; J gene: TRBJ1-4; V gene: TRBV4-1; D gene: -; CDR3 protein: CASSQAWTRNNEKLFF; CDR3 DNA: TGCGCCAGCAGCCAAGCGTGGACAAGGAATAATGAAAAACTGTTTTTT
clone size: -; J gene: TRBJ2-7; V gene: TRBV19; D gene: -; CDR3 protein: CASSSLPRVRPYEQYF; CDR3 DNA: TGTGCCAGTAGTTCCCTCCCCAGGGTTAGACCCTACGAGCAGTACTTC
clone size: few; J gene: TRBJ1-1; V gene: TRBV29-1; D gene: TRBD1; CDR3 protein: CSGGTGPEAFF; CDR3 DNA: TGCAGCGGGGGGACAGGGCCTGAAGCTTTCTTT
clone size: -; J gene: TRBJ2-2; V gene: TRBV7-3; D gene: -; CDR3 protein: CASSLTGTGELFF; CDR3 DNA: TGTGCCAGCAGCTTAACCGGGACCGGGGAGCTGTTTTTT
clone size: -; J gene: TRBJ2-3; V gene: TRBV5-1; D gene: TRBD2; CDR3 protein: CASSPGLAGGTDTQYF; CDR3 DNA: TGCGCCAGCAGCCCCGGACTAGCGGGGGGCACAGATACGCAGTATTTT
clone size: -; J gene: TRBJ2-3; V gene: TRBV6-6; D gene: -; CDR3 protein: CASSLRPIPLDTDTQYF; CDR3 DNA: TGTGCCAGCAGTCTCCGCCCGATACCACTTGACACAGATACGCAGTATTTT
clone size: -; J gene: TRBJ1-4; V gene: TRBV6-5; D gene: -; CDR3 protein: CASSYSGRVDEKLFF; CDR3 DNA: TGTGCCAGCAGTTACTCGGGCAGGGTAGACGAAAAACTGTTTTTT
clone size: few; J gene: TRBJ2-7; V gene: TRBV4-1; D gene: -; CDR3 protein: CASSQERTGPQYF; CDR3 DNA: TGCGCCAGCAGCCAAGAACGCACAGGGCCACAGTACTTC
clone size: -; J gene: TRBJ1-2; V gene: TRBV5-1; D gene: -; CDR3 protein: CASSAMGEGGGYTF; CDR3 DNA: TGCGCCAGCAGCGCTATGGGAGAGGGAGGTGGCTACACCTTC
clone size: -; J gene: TRBJ2-2; V gene: TRBV7-2; D gene: TRBD2; CDR3 protein: CASSARAGANTGELFF; CDR3 DNA: TGTGCCAGCAGCGCGAGAGCGGGGGCCAACACCGGGGAGCTGTTTTTT